Each of the 22 T cell receptor beta chains below was sequenced from the same sample in a study of T cells in localized non-small cell lung cancer. Assay: immunoSEQ multiplex PCR; the TCRdb copy retains only in-frame clones and omits some. The sample includes 55,000 to 65,000 clones, approximately 90% of them seen just once. Sample: peripheral blood, taken before any cancer treatment. The source is a man between 40 and 75 years old with stage I lung adenocarcinoma.

The gene calls are TRBV29-1 and TRBJ1-5; TRBD1 aligns across 8 bases. V was clipped by 6 bases and J by 3 bases; unmatched bases: 4. Germline lookup yields CDR1 SQVTM and CDR2 ANQGSEA. The CDR3 is made up of 13 amino acids. The CDR3 region is CSVSRGPNQPQHF. CDR3 bases: TGCAGCGTCTCCAGGGGGCCCAATCAGCCCCAGCATTTT.

The CDR3 loop is CASSLGDRGAKNIQYF. Written as DNA, the CDR3 is TGTGCCAGCAGCTTAGGGGACAGGGGGGCCAAAAACATTCAGTACTTC. The chain is built from TRBV7-8 and TRBJ2-4; 11 bases map to TRBD1. V dropped 1 base and J dropped 1; count of bases not matched to a gene: 0. The CDR3 covers 16 residues. Germline-derived CDR1 and CDR2 are SGHVS and FQNEAQ.

This clone occurred a few times. The chain's CDR3 is CASSYVVAGETQYF. The CDR3 DNA reads as TGTGCCAGCAGTTACGTGGTAGCGGGAGAGACCCAGTACTTC. This rearrangement joins TRBV6-6 to TRBJ2-5; TRBD2 matches 7 bases. Germline loops: CDR1 MNHNY, CDR2 SVGAGI (reference sequence). CDR3 length: 14 residues. V gave up 2 bases and J gave up 4 bases; unmatched junction bases: 4.

The chain carries TRBV4-2 and TRBJ1-5, with a tentative D call TRBD1 (5 bases). The CDR3 runs to 17 residues. Germline CDR1 and CDR2: LGHNA and YNFKEQ. The ends were cut back, 5 bases at V and 3 bases at J, with 20 bases in the middle. The CDR3 region has the DNA TGTGCCAGCAGCGACCGGGTGCGGCAGGGAATCAATCAGCCCCAGCATTTT. Translating it yields CASSDRVRQGINQPQHF.

The chain employs TRBV28 and TRBJ1-2, with 10 nucleotides matching TRBD1. The CDR3 totals 15 residues. The germline CDR1 and CDR2 sequences are MDHEN and SYDVKM. Losses at the gene ends were 1 base for V and 8 bases for J; bases not matched to a gene: 7. In DNA form, the CDR3 reads TGTGCCAGCAGTTTATCCGACAGGGGGCTTCAGGGCTACACCTTC. Protein sequence: CASSLSDRGLQGYTF.

V usage is TRBV5-4 and J usage is TRBJ1-2, with 7 bases lining up with TRBD1. Germline V gives CDR1 SGHNT, CDR2 YYREEE (reference sequence). This CDR3 region has 14 residues. V trimming: 2 bases; J trimming: 1 base; junction bases outside the gene matches: 2. The CDR3 DNA reads as TGTGCCAGCAGCTTCAACAGGGGTAACTATGGCTACACCTTC. Its protein is CASSFNRGNYGYTF.

This rearrangement joins TRBV6-5 to TRBJ1-2; D is perhaps TRBD1 (5 bases). The ends were cut back, 6 bases at V and 10 bases at J, with 18 bases in the middle. This CDR3 contains 13 residues. Germline V gene sequence: CDR1 MNHEY, CDR2 SVGAGI. The CDR3, as DNA: TGTGCCAGCAGAAACCGAGGACAACTCGTCTACACCTTC. This sequence encodes CASRNRGQLVYTF.

The J gene is TRBJ2-7, the V gene TRBV29-1; D perhaps matches TRBD2 (6 bases). CDR1 is SQVTM, CDR2 ANQGSEA, per germline. The CDR3 is 12 residues long. The ends were cut back, 4 bases at V and 6 bases at J, with 13 bases in the middle. Here the CDR3 DNA reads TGCAGCGTTGCGGGTGGAGGGATCGAGCAGTACTTC. Translated: CSVAGGGIEQYF.

This chain joins TRBV7-6 and TRBJ1-1, with no clear D. This CDR3 contains 13 residues. The V gene's germline CDR1 is SGHVS and CDR2 FNYEAQ. The V end lost 4 bases, the J end lost 4 bases, and 10 bases lay between the germline ends. This chain's CDR3 is CASSSALGTEAFF. Here the CDR3 DNA reads TGTGCCAGCAGCTCCGCTCTGGGCACTGAAGCTTTCTTT.

The chain recombines TRBV5-1 with TRBJ2-7, with TRBD1 matching 8 bases. The J segment lost 7 bases and the V segment lost 0 bases, leaving 6 bases of the junction unmatched. CDR1 and CDR2 (germline): SGHRS, YFSETQ. The CDR3 is 14 residues long. CDR3 DNA sequence: TGCGCCAGCAGCTTGGCAGGGGGCTCTCATGAGCAGTACTTC. Encoded protein: CASSLAGGSHEQYF.

The chain links TRBV23-1 to TRBJ1-2; no clear D gene. TRBV23-1 belongs to the ORF category, with a function that is uncertain. V lost 2 bases to trimming and J lost 3 bases, with 10 bases between them. The CDR3 is made up of 14 amino acids. CDR3 sequence: CASSQPPGYYGYTF. CDR3 coding DNA: TGCGCCAGCAGTCAACCCCCAGGATACTATGGCTACACCTTC.

The chain recombines TRBV4-1 with TRBJ2-7; 9 bases map to TRBD1. The CDR3 is 17 amino acids. Germline loops: CDR1 MGHRA, CDR2 YSYEKL. V shed 0 bases, J shed 3 bases, and the junction held 9 bases outside the gene matches. Here the CDR3 reads CASSQDLPGQGYYEQYF. The CDR3, as DNA: TGCGCCAGCAGCCAAGATCTTCCCGGACAGGGGTACTACGAGCAGTACTTC.

The chain links TRBV2 to TRBJ2-5, with D possibly called TRBD1 or TRBD2 (5 bases each). The germline gives CDR1 SNHLY, CDR2 FYNNEI. The V end was cut by 5 bases, the J end by 5 bases, with 12 bases between. The CDR3 runs to 13 residues. The CDR3 reads CASSSSGTETQYF. The CDR3 nucleotides are TGTGCCAGCAGTTCCTCAGGGACCGAGACCCAGTACTTC. The full variable domain, rest sourced from reference TRBV2 and TRBJ2-5, is EPEVTQTPSHQVTQMGQEVILRCVPISNHLYFYWYRQILGQKVEFLVSFYNNEISEKSEIFDDQFSVERPDGSNFTLKIRSTKLEDSAMYFCASSSSGTETQYFGPGTRLLVL.

CDR3 region: CASSFGPSSGANVLTF. Written as DNA, the CDR3 is TGTGCCAGCAGCTTTGGTCCCTCCTCTGGGGCCAACGTCCTGACTTTC. This chain connects TRBV7-8 to TRBJ2-6; the D is unclear. This CDR3 comprises 16 residues. CDR1 and CDR2 (germline): SGHVS, FQNEAQ. The V and J ends lost 3 bases and 0 bases respectively, with 9 bases between them.

This clone showed up many times. V and J are TRBV6-5 and TRBJ1-1; TRBD1 is a possible D gene (5 bases). This CDR3 comprises 11 residues. Per germline, CDR1 MNHEY and CDR2 SVGAGI. Trimming shortened V by 5 bases and J by 8 bases, and 9 bases separated the two germline ends. This CDR3 reads CASSENREAFF. The CDR3, as DNA: TGTGCCAGCAGTGAAAACAGGGAAGCTTTCTTT.

V is TRBV30 and J is TRBJ1-1; no firm D call. Germline V gene data show CDR1 as GTSNPN and CDR2 as SVGIG (reference sequence). V lost 0 bases, J lost 1 base, and 9 bases lay in between. The CDR3 sequence is 14 residues long. The CDR3 loop is CAWSVPGWNTEAFF. DNA of the CDR3: TGTGCCTGGAGTGTACCGGGGTGGAACACTGAAGCTTTCTTT.

V is TRBV6-1 and J is TRBJ2-7; no reliable D call. The CDR3 totals 12 residues. The V gene lost 5 bases and the J gene lost 6 bases, with 11 bases spanning the gap. Germline assignment: CDR1 MNHNS and CDR2 SASEGT. The CDR3, as DNA: TGTGCCAGCAGTCGGACCGTTTCCGAGCAGTACTTC. This sequence encodes CASSRTVSEQYF.

This clone appeared once. This sequence joins TRBV27 and TRBJ1-5; 8 bases are a match to TRBD1. This CDR3 region has 14 residues. In germline, CDR1 is MNHEY, CDR2 SMNVEV (reference sequence). V shed 6 bases, J shed 9 bases, and the junction held 10 bases outside the gene matches. DNA for the CDR3: TGTGCCAGCAGCCAAGGACAGGGAGTACTGCCCCAGCATTTT. Translation: CASSQGQGVLPQHF.

The gene calls are TRBV11-3 and TRBJ2-7, with TRBD1 matching 8 bases. Unmatched junction bases numbered 6, after V lost 0 bases and J lost 5 bases. This CDR3 is built from 15 residues. CDR1 is SGHNT, CDR2 YENEEA, per germline. The CDR3 is CASSLDLDRGNEQYF. CDR3 sequence (DNA): TGTGCCAGCAGCTTAGACCTCGACAGGGGAAACGAGCAGTACTTC.

The gene calls are TRBV15 and TRBJ1-1, with D possibly matching TRBD1 (6 bases). V lost 5 bases, J lost 0 bases, and 7 bases lay in between. The germline CDR1 and CDR2 sequences are LNHNV and YYDKDF (reference sequence). This CDR3 comprises 13 residues. The CDR3 nucleotides read TGTGCCACCAGCGGACAGCTGAACACTGAAGCTTTCTTT. Translating it yields CATSGQLNTEAFF.

The gene calls are TRBV2 and TRBJ1-1; D is uncertain. The CDR3 loop spans 13 amino acids. Trimming shortened V by 1 base and J by 1 base, and 4 bases separated the two germline ends. CDR1 is SNHLY and CDR2 is FYNNEI in the germline V gene. This chain's CDR3 is CASSEGENTEAFF. CDR3 nucleotide sequence: TGTGCCAGCAGTGAAGGGGAGAACACTGAAGCTTTCTTT.

The chain joins TRBV7-8 to TRBJ2-1; 7 nucleotides agree with TRBD2. Germline V gives CDR1 SGHVS, CDR2 FQNEAQ. This CDR3 region has 14 residues. V was pared by 9 bases and J by 4 bases, with 9 bases of the junction left unmatched. This CDR3 reads CASRSSGVYNEQFF. As DNA, the CDR3 is TGTGCCAGTCGGTCTAGCGGAGTTTACAATGAGCAGTTCTTC.